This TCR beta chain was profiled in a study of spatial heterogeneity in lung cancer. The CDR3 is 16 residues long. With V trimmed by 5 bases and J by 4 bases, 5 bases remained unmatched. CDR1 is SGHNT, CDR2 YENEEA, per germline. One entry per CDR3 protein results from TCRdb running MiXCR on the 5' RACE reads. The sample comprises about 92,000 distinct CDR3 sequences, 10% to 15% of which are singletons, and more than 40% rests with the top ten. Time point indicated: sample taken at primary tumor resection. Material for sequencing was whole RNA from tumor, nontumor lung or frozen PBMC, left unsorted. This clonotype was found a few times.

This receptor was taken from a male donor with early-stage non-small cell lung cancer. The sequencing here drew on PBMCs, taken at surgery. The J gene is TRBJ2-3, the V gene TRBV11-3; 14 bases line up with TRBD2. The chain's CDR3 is CASSQGLAGASDTQYF. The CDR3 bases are TGTGCCAGCAGCCAGGGACTAGCGGGAGCGTCAGATACGCAGTATTTT.